The rows below give T cell receptor beta chains drawn from one sample of a study of blood T cells in healthy people across ages. Via MiXCR, TCRdb re-called the 5' RACE reads, giving one row per CDR3 protein. Found here are 1.4 million or so distinct CDR3 sequences, 42% of them singletons; the top ten hold approximately 4.1%. Sequencing was performed on blood. Receptors originate from a young woman in good health. CDR3s include the opening cysteine and the closing phenylalanine or tryptophan.

J,V,CDR3
TRBJ2-1,TRBV20-1,CSAPPTSASYEQFF
TRBJ1-2,TRBV12-3/TRBV12-4,CASSYRQGRHGYTF
TRBJ2-5,TRBV7-9,CASSQTSYQETQYF
TRBJ2-5,TRBV2,CASRRTGGAVETQYF
TRBJ1-1,TRBV29-1,CSVHPRGRNTEAFF
TRBJ2-3,TRBV28,CASNLGTSGTTDTQYF
TRBJ1-2,TRBV4-2,CASSQGQGPEQGYTF
TRBJ1-2,TRBV7-9,CASSVLVQGHGYTF
TRBJ1-4,TRBV15,CATSSRQEREKLFF
TRBJ1-4,TRBV4-1,CASSQDRSATNEKLFF
TRBJ2-3,TRBV11-2,CASSSATKNTQYF
TRBJ1-2,TRBV27,CASSERQGALSGYTF
TRBJ2-7,TRBV15,CATSRRSGLQGQYF
TRBJ2-1,TRBV27,CASSMRGGSYNEQFF
TRBJ1-1,TRBV4-3,CASSQGAGNMNTEAFF
TRBJ2-7,TRBV4-3,CASSQLRGVGYEQYF
TRBJ2-7,TRBV2,CASSGWDGSYEQYF
TRBJ2-4,TRBV7-2,CASSQTHKNIQYF
NA,TRBV13,CASSFGQLETQYF
NA,TRBV21-1,CASRGSALNIQYF
TRBJ2-1,TRBV28,CASSLSGGAGDEQFF
TRBJ2-3,TRBV2,CAEGGASRDTQYF
TRBJ2-1,TRBV3-1,CASSRSTSGGANEQFF
TRBJ2-3,TRBV12-3/TRBV12-4,CASSGLGGGYRTDTQYF
TRBJ1-1,TRBV11-2,CASSLVVPRAFF
TRBJ1-2,TRBV7-9,CASSPSWQGPSYGYTF
TRBJ2-5,TRBV12-5,CASGLVLSVAPETQYF
TRBJ2-1,TRBV10-3,CAISESGPIPNEQFF
TRBJ2-7,TRBV9,CASSVGGAPYEQYF
TRBJ1-5,TRBV4-2,CASSWTANQPQHF
TRBJ1-2,TRBV24-1,CATSDSNRIYGYTF
TRBJ1-2,TRBV6-2/TRBV6-3,CASSLTRPYGYTF
TRBJ2-1,TRBV6-5,CASSYGTSKTYEQFF
TRBJ2-1,TRBV28,CASSPPYGSRGNEQFF
TRBJ1-2,TRBV15,CATSREGGVDRATYGYTF
TRBJ1-4,TRBV20-1,CSARDPDSLATNEKLFF
TRBJ1-4,TRBV7-9,CASSQLGTSPGEKLFF
TRBJ2-2,TRBV5-1,CASSPLGGGAGELFF
TRBJ2-2,TRBV21-1,CASSKGGPNTGELFF
TRBJ2-3,TRBV14,CASSQALPSGGLTDTQYF
TRBJ1-1,TRBV20-1,CSARARQSEAFF
TRBJ2-2,TRBV11-2,CASSRTGWRSNTGELFF
TRBJ2-7,TRBV7-2,CASSVLLNYEQYF
TRBJ2-5,TRBV6-6,CASSPWSGGLGETQYF
TRBJ2-1,TRBV7-9,CASSHPWTSDNEQFF
TRBJ2-3,TRBV7-6,CASSLDRDYPDTQYF
TRBJ1-2,TRBV24-1,CATSGSEANYGYTF
TRBJ1-1,TRBV3-1,CASSHDRVGDTEAFF
TRBJ1-5,TRBV20-1,CSTTPWAGGNQPQHF
TRBJ2-7,TRBV29-1,CSVEAPGYEQYF
TRBJ2-5,TRBV9,CASSASGTTLAETQYF